Listed here are 7 T cell receptor beta chains from one sample, sequenced in a study of shared clonotypes between healthy human individuals. Profiled with immunoSEQ multiplex PCR; TCRdb holds only in-frame clones, not every one. This sample has about 1.1 million clones, with 75% to 80% found just once. Sequenced material: memory CD4+ T cells from PBMCs. Subset: CD45RA-negative fraction. The receptors come from a man aged 18-30 years in good health. Some clones in this sample may be carry-over from other donors' samples.

This clone came up once. The V and J genes are TRBV11-2 and TRBJ2-7, with 10 bases that match TRBD2. Germline V gives CDR1 SGHAT, CDR2 FQNNGV. With V trimmed by 2 bases and J by 4 bases, 5 bases remained unmatched. The CDR3 spans 15 residues. The CDR3 sequence: CASSLSGRAFYEQYF. The CDR3 nucleotides read TGTGCCAGCAGCTTAAGCGGGAGGGCCTTTTACGAGCAGTACTTC.

The rearrangement uses TRBV19 and TRBJ2-6; no firm D call. Per germline, CDR1 LNHDA and CDR2 SQIVND (reference sequence). The CDR3 has 14 amino acids. V lost 7 bases and J lost 0, with 7 bases in between. The CDR3 protein is CASTPGSGANVLTF. The CDR3 DNA follows: TGTGCCAGTACCCCCGGCTCTGGGGCCAACGTCCTGACTTTC. Looking up the rest from reference TRBV19 and TRBJ2-6 gives the full variable domain: DGGITQSPKYLFRKEGQNVTLSCEQNLNHDAMYWYRQDPGQGLRLIYYSQIVNDFQKGDIAEGYSVSREKKESFPLTVTSAQKNPTAFYLCASTPGSGANVLTFGAGSRLTVL.

The chain combines TRBV14 with TRBJ2-7; 8 bases fit TRBD2. The CDR3 has 13 amino acids. The ends lost 4 bases at V and 4 bases at J; junction bases unmatched: 3. Germline assignment: CDR1 SGHDN and CDR2 FVKESK. The CDR3 reads CASSLAGSYEQYF. CDR3 in DNA: TGTGCCAGCAGCCTAGCGGGAAGTTACGAGCAGTACTTC.

The chain combines TRBV27 with TRBJ2-7, with 7 bases lining up with TRBD1. The CDR3 spans 14 residues. From germline, CDR1 is MNHEY and CDR2 SMNVEV (reference sequence). V shed 5 bases, J shed 0 bases, and the junction held 4 bases outside the gene matches. CDR3 coding DNA: TGTGCCAGCAGTCAGGACAGGCTCTCCTACGAGCAGTACTTC. Protein sequence: CASSQDRLSYEQYF.

The rearrangement joins TRBV5-1 to TRBJ2-7; 9 bases align to TRBD2. CDR1 is SGHRS, CDR2 YFSETQ, per germline. This CDR3 spans 15 amino acids. With 0 bases clipped from V and 7 bases from J, the junction kept 8 bases outside the gene matches. The chain's CDR3 is CASSLVAGGPGEQYF. The CDR3 nucleotides read TGCGCCAGCAGCTTGGTGGCGGGAGGGCCGGGAGAGCAGTACTTC.

Details on this clone: This same CDR3 is encoded by further DNA sequences in the sample. The V and J genes are TRBV7-3 and TRBJ2-5; 7 nucleotides align to TRBD2. V shed 2 bases, J shed 4 bases, and the junction held 4 bases outside the gene matches. The CDR3 totals 14 residues. Germline V gene lookup returns CDR1 SGHTA and CDR2 FQGTGA. CDR3 region: CASSLSGGRETQYF. The CDR3 DNA reads as TGTGCCAGCAGCTTATCCGGGGGGAGAGAGACCCAGTACTTC. Drawing the rest from reference TRBV7-3 and TRBJ2-5, the complete variable domain is GAGVSQTPSNKVTEKGKYVELRCDPISGHTALYWYRQSLGQGPEFLIYFQGTGAADDSGLPNDRFFAVRPEGSVSTLKIQRTERGDSAVYLCASSLSGGRETQYFGPGTRLLVL.

The chain links TRBV28 to TRBJ1-1, with 7 bases that match TRBD1. Germline V gives CDR1 MDHEN, CDR2 SYDVKM. With 2 bases clipped from V and 7 bases from J, the junction kept 13 bases outside the gene matches. The CDR3 length is 16 residues. CDR3 DNA: TGTGCCAGCAGTTTAAGGCCCCAGGGGGTAGGGTTTGAAGCTTTCTTT. Residues: CASSLRPQGVGFEAFF. Complete variable domain (other parts from reference TRBV28 and TRBJ1-1): DVKVTQSSRYLVKRTGEKVFLECVQDMDHENMFWYRQDPGLGLRLIYFSYDVKMKEKGDIPEGYSVSREKKERFSLILESASTNQTSMYLCASSLRPQGVGFEAFFGQGTRLTVV.